Listed here is a single T cell receptor (beta chain). This record belongs to a study of blood T cell repertoires in COVID-19. Study as a whole: Specimens from acute and convalescent COVID-19 originated in the United States, Italy and Spain.

Trimming stripped 4 bases from V and 5 bases from J, with 11 bases between. This CDR3 region has 13 residues. CDR1 and CDR2 from the germline V gene are LGHDT and YNNKEL (reference sequence). Generated by immunoSEQ multiplex PCR, the TCRdb table keeps only in-frame clones and is missing some. The data show under 200,000 clones, with approximately 86% seen just once and under 0.7% held by the top ten. The receptor comes from a man aged 60-69 years with COVID-19, enrolled during active disease. V usage is TRBV3-1 (or the pseudogene TRBV3-2) and J usage is TRBJ1-1, with D maybe TRBD1 (5 bases). Sequenced: peripheral blood. The CDR3 DNA reads as TGTGCCAGCAGCCTCTTTCAGGGAACTGAAGCTTTCTTT. It is translated as CASSLFQGTEAFF.